This record looks at one TCR beta chain sequence and its context. Antigen unknown. Profiled with immunoSEQ multiplex PCR; TCRdb holds only in-frame clones, not every one. The table shows about 99,000 clones, with 85% to 90% occurring only once. This entry belongs to a study of radiotherapy plus CTLA-4 blockade in lung cancer. Study outcomes and limitations: Clones of tumor-derived TCRs expanded in blood after radiotherapy plus ipilimumab.

The germline V gene has CDR1 LNHDA and CDR2 SQIVND (reference sequence). The CDR3 has 15 residues. Unmatched junction bases numbered 9, after V lost 3 bases and J lost 5 bases. Sample: peripheral blood, taken from a patient treated with radiotherapy plus ipilimumab. The chain employs TRBV19 and TRBJ1-1, with 7 nucleotides matching TRBD1. The TCR comes from a human donor with non-small cell lung cancer that progressed on radiotherapy plus ipilimumab. The CDR3 reads CASSMNLQGRTEAFF. CDR3 sequence (DNA): TGTGCCAGTAGTATGAACCTACAGGGGCGGACTGAAGCTTTCTTT.